This T cell receptor (beta chain) was captured by sequencing in a study of shared clonotypes between healthy human individuals. Notes on the study in general: Among donors, the sharing of clonotypes was expected to be influenced by sequencing depth.

A remark on this clone: The antigen is undetermined.

The method was immunoSEQ multiplex PCR; TCRdb's version includes in-frame clones alone and lacks a portion of them. The sample has over a million clones, about 96% seen once. Trimming removed 1 base from V and 6 bases from J; junction bases left unmatched: 2. This CDR3 is built from 14 residues. The V gene's germline CDR1 is LGHNA and CDR2 YNFKEQ. This receptor was taken from a young man in good health. The chain employs TRBV4-2 and TRBJ1-5; TRBD1 aligns across 8 bases. The sample comprised naive CD4+ T cells sorted from blood. The subset is: CD45RA+ positively selected. CDR3 amino acids: CASSQAGGIQPQHF. The CDR3 region has the DNA TGTGCCAGCAGCCAAGCAGGGGGCATTCAGCCCCAGCATTTT.